These T cell receptor beta chains were read from a single sample in a study of OX40 agonist ivuxolimab in advanced cancers. Generated by immunoSEQ multiplex PCR, the TCRdb table keeps only in-frame clones and is missing some. The table has 75,000 to 100,000 clones, 70% to 90% seen once; the top ten hold approximately 2%. The sequencing used CD4+ or CD8+ T cells sorted from blood, collected in a trial of the OX40 agonist ivuxolimab. The receptor set was obtained from an adult with an advanced solid tumor such as melanoma, head and neck, liver or kidney cancer. Each CDR3 is given with its conserved first and last residue. A D gene is named only where the DNA matches it firmly. Clone size appears in some rows only: once, few, many, or a class for an expanded clone.

abundance: -; v_gene: TRBV27; d_gene: -; j_gene: TRBJ1-5; CDR3nt: TGTGCCAGCAGTCCTCGACCGGGAAGCAATCAGCCCCAGCATTTT; CDR3aa: CASSPRPGSNQPQHF
abundance: few; v_gene: TRBV6-4; d_gene: -; j_gene: TRBJ2-5; CDR3nt: TGTGCCAGCAGTGAATTAGCGTTCCAAGAGACCCAGTACTTC; CDR3aa: CASSELAFQETQYF
abundance: -; v_gene: TRBV4-1; d_gene: -; j_gene: TRBJ2-5; CDR3nt: TGCGCCAGCAGCCTCCAGGGAAAAGAGACCCAGTACTTC; CDR3aa: CASSLQGKETQYF
abundance: -; v_gene: TRBV2; d_gene: -; j_gene: TRBJ1-4; CDR3nt: TGTGCCAGCAGAATTCAGAGGCTCCATGAAAAACTGTTTTTT; CDR3aa: CASRIQRLHEKLFF
abundance: -; v_gene: TRBV5-1; d_gene: TRBD1; j_gene: TRBJ2-7; CDR3nt: TGCGCCAGCAGATCCGGGACAGGTTCCTACGAGCAGTACTTC; CDR3aa: CASRSGTGSYEQYF
abundance: -; v_gene: TRBV29-1; d_gene: -; j_gene: TRBJ2-2; CDR3nt: TGCAGCGTTAGTACAGGGAATACCGGGGAGCTGTTTTTT; CDR3aa: CSVSTGNTGELFF
abundance: once; v_gene: TRBV4-2; d_gene: TRBD1; j_gene: TRBJ1-2; CDR3nt: TGTGCCAGCAGCCTCAATTTCGGACAGGGGGATGGCTACACCTTC; CDR3aa: CASSLNFGQGDGYTF
abundance: -; v_gene: TRBV7-8; d_gene: TRBD2; j_gene: TRBJ2-5; CDR3nt: TGTGCCAGCAGCTTAACCCGGAATCAAGGACTAGCGGGAGCTCAAGAGACCCAGTACTTC; CDR3aa: CASSLTRNQGLAGAQETQYF
abundance: -; v_gene: TRBV30; d_gene: -; j_gene: TRBJ2-1; CDR3nt: TGTGCCTGGAGTCCGCAAACGGAAAATGAGCAGTTCTTC; CDR3aa: CAWSPQTENEQFF
abundance: -; v_gene: TRBV7-9; d_gene: -; j_gene: TRBJ2-3; CDR3nt: TGTGCCAGCAGCTTAGATGGGAAGCGGCAGGGCGATACGCAGTATTTT; CDR3aa: CASSLDGKRQGDTQYF
abundance: -; v_gene: TRBV2; d_gene: TRBD1; j_gene: TRBJ2-1; CDR3nt: TGTGCCAGCAGCCCCGACAGGGGCTCCTACAATGAGCAGTTCTTC; CDR3aa: CASSPDRGSYNEQFF
abundance: -; v_gene: TRBV5-1; d_gene: -; j_gene: TRBJ1-4; CDR3nt: TGCGCCAGCAGCTTGGGTATCACAACAACTAATGAAAAACTGTTTTTT; CDR3aa: CASSLGITTTNEKLFF
abundance: -; v_gene: TRBV7-7; d_gene: -; j_gene: TRBJ2-5; CDR3nt: TGTGCTAGCAGCACAACTATTTTGGAGACCCAGTACTTC; CDR3aa: CASSTTILETQYF
abundance: -; v_gene: TRBV5-1; d_gene: -; j_gene: TRBJ1-4; CDR3nt: TGCGCCAGCAGCTTGACACCCCTGACAGCAAGTAATGAAAAACTGTTTTTT; CDR3aa: CASSLTPLTASNEKLFF
abundance: -; v_gene: TRBV11-3; d_gene: -; j_gene: TRBJ1-1; CDR3nt: TGTGCCAGCAGCTATGGGGGGCTGAACACTGAAGCTTTCTTT; CDR3aa: CASSYGGLNTEAFF
abundance: -; v_gene: TRBV9; d_gene: TRBD1; j_gene: TRBJ2-5; CDR3nt: TGTGCCAGCAGCCCAGGGACAGGGGGTGAGACCCAGTACTTC; CDR3aa: CASSPGTGGETQYF
abundance: -; v_gene: TRBV27; d_gene: -; j_gene: TRBJ1-1; CDR3nt: TGTGCCAGCAGTTTTAAGCGGGGCACTGAAGCTTTCTTT; CDR3aa: CASSFKRGTEAFF
abundance: -; v_gene: TRBV2; d_gene: -; j_gene: TRBJ1-5; CDR3nt: TGTGCCAGCAGTCAAGGCGGGGAGCCCCAGCATTTT; CDR3aa: CASSQGGEPQHF
abundance: -; v_gene: TRBV28; d_gene: -; j_gene: TRBJ1-4; CDR3nt: TGTGCCAGCAGTCGACAGTCTATTGCAACTAATGAAAAACTGTTTTTT; CDR3aa: CASSRQSIATNEKLFF
abundance: -; v_gene: TRBV19; d_gene: -; j_gene: TRBJ2-7; CDR3nt: TGTGCCAGTAGTATCGACAGAAACCCCCCGTCTGACGAGCAGTACTTC; CDR3aa: CASSIDRNPPSDEQYF
abundance: -; v_gene: TRBV5-6; d_gene: -; j_gene: TRBJ1-5; CDR3nt: TGTGCCAGCAGCTTGTGGCCCGATAGCAATCAGCCCCAGCATTTT; CDR3aa: CASSLWPDSNQPQHF
abundance: once; v_gene: TRBV27; d_gene: -; j_gene: TRBJ2-5; CDR3nt: TGTGCCAGCAGTCTAGCCAGAGGAGAGACCCAGTACTTC; CDR3aa: CASSLARGETQYF
abundance: -; v_gene: TRBV7-3; d_gene: -; j_gene: TRBJ2-5; CDR3nt: TGTGCCAGCAGCTTAACTAGAGAAGAGACCCAGTACTTC; CDR3aa: CASSLTREETQYF
abundance: -; v_gene: TRBV11-3; d_gene: -; j_gene: TRBJ2-1; CDR3nt: TGTGCCAGCAGCCCGGGACTCCCTGTCGAAGAGCAGTTCTTC; CDR3aa: CASSPGLPVEEQFF
abundance: -; v_gene: TRBV19; d_gene: TRBD1; j_gene: TRBJ1-5; CDR3nt: TGTGCCAGTAGGCACTTGGGACAGCTCAATCAGCCCCAGCATTTT; CDR3aa: CASRHLGQLNQPQHF
abundance: -; v_gene: TRBV2; d_gene: TRBD1; j_gene: TRBJ1-2; CDR3nt: TGTGCCAGCAGTGAACACTGGACAGGGGGCGATGGTGGCTACACCTTC; CDR3aa: CASSEHWTGGDGGYTF
abundance: -; v_gene: TRBV30; d_gene: -; j_gene: TRBJ2-3; CDR3nt: TGTGCCTGGAGTGTATTACCAGATACGCAGTATTTT; CDR3aa: CAWSVLPDTQYF
abundance: few; v_gene: TRBV9; d_gene: -; j_gene: TRBJ2-7; CDR3nt: TGTGCCAGCAGCAAAGGCGTGTACGGAACCTACGAGCAGTACTTC; CDR3aa: CASSKGVYGTYEQYF
abundance: -; v_gene: TRBV6-5; d_gene: -; j_gene: TRBJ2-3; CDR3nt: TGTGCCAGCAGTTATTCCTGGACAGCTAGCACAGATACGCAGTATTTT; CDR3aa: CASSYSWTASTDTQYF
abundance: few; v_gene: TRBV5-1; d_gene: -; j_gene: TRBJ1-2; CDR3nt: TGCGCCAGCAGCTTGGATCCAGAAGCGTATGGCTACACCTTC; CDR3aa: CASSLDPEAYGYTF
abundance: -; v_gene: TRBV13; d_gene: TRBD2; j_gene: TRBJ2-1; CDR3nt: TGTGCCAGCGGCCGTCGGGTAGCGGGAGAAAATGAGCAGTTCTTC; CDR3aa: CASGRRVAGENEQFF
abundance: few; v_gene: TRBV6-1; d_gene: -; j_gene: TRBJ1-5; CDR3nt: TGTGCCAGCAGTGCCCGGGACAGCAATCAGCCCCAGCATTTT; CDR3aa: CASSARDSNQPQHF
abundance: -; v_gene: TRBV6-1; d_gene: TRBD2; j_gene: TRBJ2-1; CDR3nt: TGTGCCAGCAGTGAAGCCTCAGCGGGAGGGCGCTATGAGCAGTTCTTC; CDR3aa: CASSEASAGGRYEQFF
abundance: -; v_gene: TRBV11-1; d_gene: -; j_gene: TRBJ2-1; CDR3nt: TGTGCCAGCAGCTTTGACTTCAACAATGAGCAGTTCTTC; CDR3aa: CASSFDFNNEQFF
abundance: -; v_gene: TRBV15; d_gene: -; j_gene: TRBJ1-2; CDR3nt: TGTGCCACCAGCAGAGATAGGGAGGGAACGAGGGTTTATGGCTACACCTTC; CDR3aa: CATSRDREGTRVYGYTF
abundance: once; v_gene: TRBV10-3; d_gene: -; j_gene: TRBJ1-2; CDR3nt: TGTGCCATCAGGGCAGGGGAAGACTATGGCTACACCTTC; CDR3aa: CAIRAGEDYGYTF
abundance: once; v_gene: TRBV2; d_gene: -; j_gene: TRBJ2-2; CDR3nt: TGTGCCAGCAGTGAATTGGGGACGAACACCGGGGAGCTGTTTTTT; CDR3aa: CASSELGTNTGELFF
abundance: -; v_gene: TRBV4-1; d_gene: -; j_gene: TRBJ1-2; CDR3nt: TGCGCCAGCAGCTCCCCCCCCGGCCTCTATGGCTACACCTTC; CDR3aa: CASSSPPGLYGYTF
abundance: -; v_gene: TRBV2; d_gene: -; j_gene: TRBJ1-2; CDR3nt: TGTGCCAGCAGTGAATTGTCCGAGGGCTACACCTTC; CDR3aa: CASSELSEGYTF
abundance: -; v_gene: TRBV4-2; d_gene: -; j_gene: TRBJ2-3; CDR3nt: TGTGCCAGCAGCCAAGATCAGGGGAGTACAGATACGCAGTATTTT; CDR3aa: CASSQDQGSTDTQYF
abundance: -; v_gene: TRBV27; d_gene: -; j_gene: TRBJ2-7; CDR3nt: TGTGCCAGCAGTTTTTGGGGGGCCGGATTCGGAGAGCAGTACTTC; CDR3aa: CASSFWGAGFGEQYF
abundance: -; v_gene: TRBV4-2; d_gene: -; j_gene: TRBJ1-2; CDR3nt: TGTGCCAGCAGCCAAGATAGAGAAGCCAGAAGAGGCTACACCTTC; CDR3aa: CASSQDREARRGYTF
abundance: -; v_gene: TRBV4-1; d_gene: -; j_gene: TRBJ2-7; CDR3nt: TGCGCCAGCAGCCAGGACTCGACAGCCTACGAGCAGTACTTC; CDR3aa: CASSQDSTAYEQYF
abundance: -; v_gene: TRBV27; d_gene: TRBD2; j_gene: TRBJ2-1; CDR3nt: TGTGCCAGCAGTTCCTTAGCGGGAGGGTCGGACAATGAGCAGTTCTTC; CDR3aa: CASSSLAGGSDNEQFF
abundance: -; v_gene: TRBV19; d_gene: -; j_gene: TRBJ1-4; CDR3nt: TGTGCCAGTAGTGGTACCCTCTGGACGCGTAATGAAAAACTGTTTTTT; CDR3aa: CASSGTLWTRNEKLFF
abundance: -; v_gene: TRBV27; d_gene: -; j_gene: TRBJ1-1; CDR3nt: TGTGCCAGGAGCGTGGAACCTGAAGCTTTCTTT; CDR3aa: CARSVEPEAFF
abundance: -; v_gene: TRBV10-3; d_gene: -; j_gene: TRBJ2-7; CDR3nt: TGTGCCATCAGTGAGGACGGTGATTTTCGCGAGCAGTACTTC; CDR3aa: CAISEDGDFREQYF
abundance: -; v_gene: TRBV11-2; d_gene: -; j_gene: TRBJ1-1; CDR3nt: TGTGCCAGCAGCCCCTACGGGGCGGCTGAAGCTTTCTTT; CDR3aa: CASSPYGAAEAFF
abundance: -; v_gene: TRBV5-4; d_gene: TRBD2; j_gene: TRBJ2-3; CDR3nt: TGTGCCAGCAGCCTTTGGGTAGCGGGAAGCACAGATACGCAGTATTTT; CDR3aa: CASSLWVAGSTDTQYF
abundance: -; v_gene: TRBV6-1; d_gene: TRBD1; j_gene: TRBJ2-7; CDR3nt: TGTGCCAGCAGTGAAGGGGGGACAGGGATCTACGAGCAGTACTTC; CDR3aa: CASSEGGTGIYEQYF